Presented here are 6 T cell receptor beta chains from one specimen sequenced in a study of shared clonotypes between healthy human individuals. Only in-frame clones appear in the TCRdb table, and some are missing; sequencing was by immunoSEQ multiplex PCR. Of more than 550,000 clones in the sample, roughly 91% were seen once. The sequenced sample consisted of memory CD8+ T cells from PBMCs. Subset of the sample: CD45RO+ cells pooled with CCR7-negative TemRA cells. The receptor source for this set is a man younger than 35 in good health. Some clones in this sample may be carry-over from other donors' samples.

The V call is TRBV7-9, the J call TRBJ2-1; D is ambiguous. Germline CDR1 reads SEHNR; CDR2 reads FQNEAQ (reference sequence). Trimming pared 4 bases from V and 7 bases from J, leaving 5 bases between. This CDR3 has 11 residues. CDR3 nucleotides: TGTGCCAGCAGCTGGGCGAATGAGCAGTTCTTC. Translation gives CASSWANEQFF.

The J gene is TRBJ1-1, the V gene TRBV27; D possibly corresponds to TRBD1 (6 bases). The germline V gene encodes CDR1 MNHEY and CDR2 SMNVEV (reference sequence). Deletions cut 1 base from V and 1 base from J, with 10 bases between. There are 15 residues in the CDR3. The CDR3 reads CASSLWGGSNTEAFF. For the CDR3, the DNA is TGTGCCAGCAGTTTATGGGGGGGCTCGAACACTGAAGCTTTCTTT.

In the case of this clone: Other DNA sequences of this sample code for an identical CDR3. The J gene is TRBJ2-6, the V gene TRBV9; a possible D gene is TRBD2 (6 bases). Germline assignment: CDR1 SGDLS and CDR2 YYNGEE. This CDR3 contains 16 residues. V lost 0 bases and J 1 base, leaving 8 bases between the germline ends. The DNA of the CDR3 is TGTGCCAGCAGCGTAGTCGGGGGTTCTGGGGCCAACGTCCTGACTTTC. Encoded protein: CASSVVGGSGANVLTF.

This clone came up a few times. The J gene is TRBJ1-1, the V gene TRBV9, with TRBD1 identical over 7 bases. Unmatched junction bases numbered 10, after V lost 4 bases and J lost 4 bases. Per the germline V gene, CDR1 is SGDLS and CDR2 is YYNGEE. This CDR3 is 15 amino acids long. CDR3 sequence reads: CASSPTTGFGTEAFF. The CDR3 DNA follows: TGTGCCAGCAGCCCAACGACAGGGTTTGGCACTGAAGCTTTCTTT. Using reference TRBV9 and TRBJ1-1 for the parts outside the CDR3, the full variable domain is DSGVTQTPKHLITATGQRVTLRCSPRSGDLSVYWYQQSLDQGLQFLIQYYNGEERAKGNILERFSAQQFPDLHSELNLSSLELGDSALYFCASSPTTGFGTEAFFGQGTRLTVV.

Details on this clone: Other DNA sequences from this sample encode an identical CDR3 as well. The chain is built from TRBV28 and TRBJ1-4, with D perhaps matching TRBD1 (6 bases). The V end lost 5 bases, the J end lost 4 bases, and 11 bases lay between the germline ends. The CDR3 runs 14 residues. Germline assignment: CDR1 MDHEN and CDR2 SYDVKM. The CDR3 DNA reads TGTGCCAGCAGTCTTCAGGGGCTTAATGAAAAACTGTTTTTT. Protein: CASSLQGLNEKLFF.

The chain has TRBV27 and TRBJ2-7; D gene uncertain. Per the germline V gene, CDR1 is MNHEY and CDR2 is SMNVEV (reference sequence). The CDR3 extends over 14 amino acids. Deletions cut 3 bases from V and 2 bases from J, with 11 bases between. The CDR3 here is CASSFRQVAYEQYF. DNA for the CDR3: TGTGCCAGCAGTTTCAGGCAAGTCGCCTACGAGCAGTACTTC.